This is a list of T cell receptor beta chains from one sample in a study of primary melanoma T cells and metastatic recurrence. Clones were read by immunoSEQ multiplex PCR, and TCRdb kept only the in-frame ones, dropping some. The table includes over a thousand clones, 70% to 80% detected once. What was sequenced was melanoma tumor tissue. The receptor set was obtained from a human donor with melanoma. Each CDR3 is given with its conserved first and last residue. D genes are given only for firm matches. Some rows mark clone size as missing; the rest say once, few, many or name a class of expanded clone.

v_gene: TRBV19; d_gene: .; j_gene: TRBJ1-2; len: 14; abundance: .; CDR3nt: TGTGCCAGTAGTATAGACAGGGGCCACTATGGCTACACCTTC; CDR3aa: CASSIDRGHYGYTF
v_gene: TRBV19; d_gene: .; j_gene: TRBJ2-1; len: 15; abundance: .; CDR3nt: TGTGCCAGTAGTATTGTGACGGGACTCGGTAATGAGCAGTTCTTC; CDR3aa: CASSIVTGLGNEQFF
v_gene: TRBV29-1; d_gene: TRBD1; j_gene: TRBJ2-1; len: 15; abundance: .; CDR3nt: TGCAGCGTTGATAGTTGGGACAGAATTTTGGATGAGCAGTTCTTC; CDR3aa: CSVDSWDRILDEQFF
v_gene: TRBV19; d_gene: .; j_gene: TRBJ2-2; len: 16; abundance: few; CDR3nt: TGTGCCACCAAGGGAGTGGGGACACTAAACACCGGGGAGCTGTTTTTT; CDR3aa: CATKGVGTLNTGELFF
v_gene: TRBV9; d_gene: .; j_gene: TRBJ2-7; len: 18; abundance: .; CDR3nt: TGTGCCAGCAGAGGCGACCCGTTACAGGGAACATATAACTACGAGCAGTACTTC; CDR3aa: CASRGDPLQGTYNYEQYF
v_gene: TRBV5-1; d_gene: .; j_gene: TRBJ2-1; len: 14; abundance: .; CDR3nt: TGCGCCAGCAGCTTGGTTGGGACCAATAATGAGCAGTTCTTC; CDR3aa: CASSLVGTNNEQFF
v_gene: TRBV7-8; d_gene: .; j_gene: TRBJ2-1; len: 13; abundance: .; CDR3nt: TGTGCCAGCAGCTCCCCGAGGAAAAATGAGCAGTTCTTC; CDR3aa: CASSSPRKNEQFF
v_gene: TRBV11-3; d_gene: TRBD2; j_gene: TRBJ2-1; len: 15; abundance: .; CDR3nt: TGTGCCAGCAGCCCGACTAGCGGGATAGCGAATGAGCAGTTCTTC; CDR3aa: CASSPTSGIANEQFF
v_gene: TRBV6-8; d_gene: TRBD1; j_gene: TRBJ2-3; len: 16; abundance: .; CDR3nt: TGTGCCAGCAGAGACAGGGGGATCGGCTTTTTGGGTACGCAGTATTTT; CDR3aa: CASRDRGIGFLGTQYF
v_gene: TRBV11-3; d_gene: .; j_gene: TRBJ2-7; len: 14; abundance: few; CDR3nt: TGTGCCAGCAGCTTAGTTGGGGACTCCTACGAGCAGTACTTC; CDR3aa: CASSLVGDSYEQYF
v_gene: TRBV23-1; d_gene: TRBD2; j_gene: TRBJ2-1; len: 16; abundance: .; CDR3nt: TGCGCCAGCAGCTTGGCTGGGACTAGCGCGAGCGATGAGCAGTTCTTC; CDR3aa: CASSLAGTSASDEQFF
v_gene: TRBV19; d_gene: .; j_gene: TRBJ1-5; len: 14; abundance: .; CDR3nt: TGTGCCAGTAATCTGGGCGGTTACAATCAGCCCCAGCATTTT; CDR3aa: CASNLGGYNQPQHF
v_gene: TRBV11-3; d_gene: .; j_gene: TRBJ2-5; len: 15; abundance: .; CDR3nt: TGTGCCAGCAGCCCTGGACGGGTCGAGGGGGAGACCCAGTACTTC; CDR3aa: CASSPGRVEGETQYF
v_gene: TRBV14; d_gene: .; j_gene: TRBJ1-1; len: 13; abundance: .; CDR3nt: TGTGCCAGCAGCCGGACCCCGAACACTGAAGCTTTCTTT; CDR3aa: CASSRTPNTEAFF
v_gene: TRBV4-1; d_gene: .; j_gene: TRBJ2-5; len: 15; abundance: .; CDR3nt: TGCGCCAGCAGCCAACCACTGGGGATACGAGAGACCCAGTACTTC; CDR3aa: CASSQPLGIRETQYF
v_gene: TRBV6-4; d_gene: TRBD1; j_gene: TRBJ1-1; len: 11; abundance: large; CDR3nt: TGTGCCAGCAGGGACAGGGGGCGATCTTTCTTT; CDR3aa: CASRDRGRSFF
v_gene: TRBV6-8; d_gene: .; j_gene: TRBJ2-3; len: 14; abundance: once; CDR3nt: TGTGCCAGCAGTGACGCGGGGTGGGCAGATACGCAGTATTTT; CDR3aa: CASSDAGWADTQYF
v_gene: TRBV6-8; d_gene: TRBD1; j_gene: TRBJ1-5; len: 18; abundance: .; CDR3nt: TGTGCCAGCAGTTACTGGCAGGGGGTAATTCCTCGGGATCAGCCCCAGCATTTT; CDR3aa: CASSYWQGVIPRDQPQHF
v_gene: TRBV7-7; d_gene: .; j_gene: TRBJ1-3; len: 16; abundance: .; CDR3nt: TGTGCCAGCAGCTTGGGGCCCGGGACCGACGGAAACACCATATATTTT; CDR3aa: CASSLGPGTDGNTIYF
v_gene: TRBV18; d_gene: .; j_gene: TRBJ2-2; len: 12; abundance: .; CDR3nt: TGTGCCAGCTCACCCGACACCGGGGAGCTGTTTTTT; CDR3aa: CASSPDTGELFF
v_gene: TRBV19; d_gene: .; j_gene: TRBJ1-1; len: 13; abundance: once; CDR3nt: TGTGCCAGTAGCGGCCCGATGAACACTGAAGCTTTCTTT; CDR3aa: CASSGPMNTEAFF
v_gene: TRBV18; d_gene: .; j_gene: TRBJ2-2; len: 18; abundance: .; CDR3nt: TGTGCCAGCTCACGAGGCCCAGTGGAGGGGGCGCGCACCGGGGAGCTGTTTTTT; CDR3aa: CASSRGPVEGARTGELFF